This T cell receptor beta chain stems from a study of shared T cell receptors in the human thymus. Looked up from germline, CDR1 is MNHEY and CDR2 is SMNVEV (reference sequence). This CDR3 has 16 residues. Trimming took off 4 bases at V and 0 bases at J, with 13 bases between the two ends. Data came from immunoSEQ multiplex PCR; TCRdb stores just in-frame clones and leaves some out. The table shows fewer than 700,000 clones, with around 87% occurring only once. These same records also appear under a second study, on human thymus T cells. From that study: Resections obtained during corrective heart surgery supplied the thymus tissue.

V gene TRBV27 combines with J gene TRBJ2-1, with a possible D match to TRBD1 (6 bases). Sequences were obtained from thymocytes. The TCR comes from a boy less than two years old with a congenital heart defect. The CDR3 region is CASSWGKGDSYNEQFF. CDR3 coding DNA: TGTGCCAGCAGTTGGGGGAAGGGGGACTCCTACAATGAGCAGTTCTTC.